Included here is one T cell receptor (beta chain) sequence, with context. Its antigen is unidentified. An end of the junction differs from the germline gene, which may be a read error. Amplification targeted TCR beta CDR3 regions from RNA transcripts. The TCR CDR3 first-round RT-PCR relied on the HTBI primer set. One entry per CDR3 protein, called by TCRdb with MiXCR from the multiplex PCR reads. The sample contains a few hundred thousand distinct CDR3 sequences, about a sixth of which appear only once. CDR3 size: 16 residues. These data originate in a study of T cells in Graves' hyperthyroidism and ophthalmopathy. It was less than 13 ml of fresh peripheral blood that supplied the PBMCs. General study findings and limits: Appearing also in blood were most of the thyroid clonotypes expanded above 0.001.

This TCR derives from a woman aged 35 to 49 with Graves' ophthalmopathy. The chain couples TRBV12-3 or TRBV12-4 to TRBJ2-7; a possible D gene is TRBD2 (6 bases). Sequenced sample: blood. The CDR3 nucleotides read TGTGCCAGCAGCATGGGACTGCCCCGGGACTCCTACGAGCAGCACTTC. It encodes CASSMGLPRDSYEQHF.